This T cell receptor beta chain was retrieved from a study of T-cell reconstitution after alpha-beta-depleted transplantation in children. Unique molecular identifiers were incorporated during preparation of the TCRbeta library. TCRdb re-called the PCR reads through MiXCR, storing one row per CDR3 protein. This repertoire shows 200,000 to 250,000 distinct CDR3 sequences, about 8.4% found once; its top ten account for 35% to 45%. Study-wide results and limits: After transplant, at about two months, alpha-beta T cells were reportedly derived from several hundred expanded graft clones. One year post-transplant, T-cell counts and diversity were largely derived from T cells produced anew. After transplant, high TCRbeta diversity at day 60 in some patients arose from surviving recipient T cells and thymic progenitors.

The CDR3 length is 15 residues. Germline loops: CDR1 SEHNR, CDR2 FQNEAQ (reference sequence). Trimming removed 5 bases from V and 4 bases from J, with 15 bases in between. In regard to this clonotype: The antigen is not known.

This sample comprised PBMCs, mostly from graft donor cells, obtained 360 days after TCRalphabeta/CD19-depleted stem cell transplant. This chain connects TRBV7-9 to TRBJ1-3; tentatively, D is TRBD1 (5 bases). This clonotype was obtained from a male patient between 2 and 10 years old who had a stem cell transplant for acute myeloid leukemia, so the T cells may come from the graft donor. CDR3 in amino acids: CASSQTGTHGNTIYF. CDR3 bases: TGTGCCAGCAGCCAAACCGGGACCCACGGAAACACCATATATTTT.